Reported below is one T cell receptor beta chain. The data were taken from a study of blood T cell repertoires in COVID-19. Study-wide context: Sites in the United States, Italy and Spain provided acute and convalescent COVID-19 samples.

Per the original data handling: Amplification of reference gene primers provided the estimated nucleated cell counts. Clones were sequenced by immunoSEQ multiplex PCR, and TCRdb holds only the in-frame ones, with some missing. Clone size and V and J calls were adopted from that table, with D and trimming inferred from the DNA. The repertoire has about 210,000 clones, just under 85% of them found once; the top ten carry under 0.95%. The sample comprised peripheral blood. The clonotype comes from a man in his 60s with COVID-19, enrolled during active disease.

The chain's CDR3 is CATSRTDNQPQHF. The CDR3 DNA reads as TGTGCCACCAGCAGAACAGACAATCAGCCCCAGCATTTT. The rearrangement links TRBV15 to TRBJ1-5, with no clear D. This CDR3 is 13 amino acids long. The V end was cut by 2 bases, the J end by 3 bases, with 5 bases between. Germline V gene sequence: CDR1 LNHNV, CDR2 YYDKDF (reference sequence).